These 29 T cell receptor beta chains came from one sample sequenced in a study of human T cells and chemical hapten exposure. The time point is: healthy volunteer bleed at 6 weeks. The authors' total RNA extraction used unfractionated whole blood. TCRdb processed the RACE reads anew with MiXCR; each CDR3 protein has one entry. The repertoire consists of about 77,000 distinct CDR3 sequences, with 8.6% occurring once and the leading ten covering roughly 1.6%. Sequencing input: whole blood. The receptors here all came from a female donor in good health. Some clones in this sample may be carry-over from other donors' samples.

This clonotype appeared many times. In DNA form, the CDR3 reads TGTGCCAGCAGCCCTACTAGCGGGGGATACAATGAGCAGTTCTTC. This encodes CASSPTSGGYNEQFF. J is TRBJ2-1 and V is TRBV6-2 or TRBV6-3, with 11 bases identical to TRBD2. J gave up 4 bases and V 6 bases, and 5 bases lay outside the gene matches. Germline CDR1 is MNHEY and CDR2 is SVGEGT. The CDR3 contains 15 residues.

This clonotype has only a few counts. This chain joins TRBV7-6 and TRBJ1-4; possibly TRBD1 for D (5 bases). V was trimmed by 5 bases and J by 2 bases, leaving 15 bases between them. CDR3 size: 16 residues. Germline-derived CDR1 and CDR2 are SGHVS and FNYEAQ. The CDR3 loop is CASSQRRGRTNEKLFF. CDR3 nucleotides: TGTGCCAGCAGCCAAAGGAGGGGCAGGACTAATGAAAAACTGTTTTTT.

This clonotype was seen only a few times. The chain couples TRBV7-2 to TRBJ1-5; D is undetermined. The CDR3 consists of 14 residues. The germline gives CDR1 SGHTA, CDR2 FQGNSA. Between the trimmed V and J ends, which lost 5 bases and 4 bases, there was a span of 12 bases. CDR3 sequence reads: CASSLRFGNQPQHF. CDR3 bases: TGTGCCAGCAGCCTCCGTTTCGGTAATCAGCCCCAGCATTTT.

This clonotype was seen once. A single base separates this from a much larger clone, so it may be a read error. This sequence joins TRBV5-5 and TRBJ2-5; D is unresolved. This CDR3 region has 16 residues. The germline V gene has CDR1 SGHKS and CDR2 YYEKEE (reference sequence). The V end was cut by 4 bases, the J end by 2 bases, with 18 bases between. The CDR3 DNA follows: TGTGCCAGCAGCCCCTACCTAACGTACCGTCAAGAGACCCAGTACTTC. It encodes CASSPYLTYRQETQYF.

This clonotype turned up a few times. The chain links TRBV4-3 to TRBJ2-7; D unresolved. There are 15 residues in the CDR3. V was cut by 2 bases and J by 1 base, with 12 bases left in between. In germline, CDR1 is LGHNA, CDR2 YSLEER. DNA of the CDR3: TGCGCCAGCAGCCAACAGAGACAATCTTCCTACGAGCAGTACTTC. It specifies CASSQQRQSSYEQYF.

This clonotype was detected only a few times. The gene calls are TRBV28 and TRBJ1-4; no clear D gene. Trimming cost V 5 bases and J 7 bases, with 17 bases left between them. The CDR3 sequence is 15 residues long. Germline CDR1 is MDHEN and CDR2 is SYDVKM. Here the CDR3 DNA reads TGTGCCAGCAGTACCCTACACTTAGGAGGTGAAAAACTGTTTTTT. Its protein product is CASSTLHLGGEKLFF.

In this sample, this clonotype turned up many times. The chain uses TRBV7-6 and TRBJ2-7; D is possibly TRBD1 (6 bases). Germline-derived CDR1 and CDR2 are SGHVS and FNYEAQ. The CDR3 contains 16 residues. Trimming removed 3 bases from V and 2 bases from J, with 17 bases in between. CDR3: CASSLTAQGPTYEQYF. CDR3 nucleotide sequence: TGTGCCAGCAGCTTGACCGCACAGGGCCCTACCTACGAGCAGTACTTC.

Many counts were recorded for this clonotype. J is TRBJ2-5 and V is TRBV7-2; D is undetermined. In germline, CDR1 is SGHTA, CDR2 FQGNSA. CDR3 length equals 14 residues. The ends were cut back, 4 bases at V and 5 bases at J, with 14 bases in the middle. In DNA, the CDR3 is TGTGCCAGCAGCTCGGCCCGGGCTCTCGAGACCCAGTACTTC. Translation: CASSSARALETQYF.

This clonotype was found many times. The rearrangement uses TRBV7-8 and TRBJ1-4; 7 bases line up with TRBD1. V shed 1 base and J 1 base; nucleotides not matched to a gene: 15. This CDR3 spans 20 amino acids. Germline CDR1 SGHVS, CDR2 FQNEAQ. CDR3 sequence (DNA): TGTGCCAGCAGCTTAGTGTCTCCAGGGGGAGTCTCCTTAACTAATGAAAAACTGTTTTTT. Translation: CASSLVSPGGVSLTNEKLFF.

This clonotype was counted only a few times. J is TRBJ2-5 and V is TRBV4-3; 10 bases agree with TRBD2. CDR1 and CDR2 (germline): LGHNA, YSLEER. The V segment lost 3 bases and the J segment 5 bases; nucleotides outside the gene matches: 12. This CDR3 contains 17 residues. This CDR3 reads CASSQRAGGYSSETQYF. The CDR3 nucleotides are TGCGCCAGCAGCCAGAGAGCGGGGGGGTATTCTTCGGAGACCCAGTACTTC.

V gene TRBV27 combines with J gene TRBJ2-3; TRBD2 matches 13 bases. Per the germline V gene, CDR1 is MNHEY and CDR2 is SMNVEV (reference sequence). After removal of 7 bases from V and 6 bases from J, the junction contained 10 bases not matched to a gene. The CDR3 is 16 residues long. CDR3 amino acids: CASNTGTSGAKDTQYF. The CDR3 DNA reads TGTGCCAGCAATACTGGGACTAGCGGGGCCAAGGATACGCAGTATTTT.

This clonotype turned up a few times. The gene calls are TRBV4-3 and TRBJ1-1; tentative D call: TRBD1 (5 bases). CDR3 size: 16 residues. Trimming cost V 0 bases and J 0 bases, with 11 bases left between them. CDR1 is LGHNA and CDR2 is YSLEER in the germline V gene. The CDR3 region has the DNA TGCGCCAGCAGCCAAGATCCCCAGGGTCTGAACACTGAAGCTTTCTTT. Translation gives CASSQDPQGLNTEAFF.

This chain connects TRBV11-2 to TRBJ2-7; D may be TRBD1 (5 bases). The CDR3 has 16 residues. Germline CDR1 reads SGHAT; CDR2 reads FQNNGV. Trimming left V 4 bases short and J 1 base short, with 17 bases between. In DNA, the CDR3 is TGTGCCAGCAGCTCCCGCCTAAAGAGACAGTCCTACGAGCAGTACTTC. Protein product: CASSSRLKRQSYEQYF.

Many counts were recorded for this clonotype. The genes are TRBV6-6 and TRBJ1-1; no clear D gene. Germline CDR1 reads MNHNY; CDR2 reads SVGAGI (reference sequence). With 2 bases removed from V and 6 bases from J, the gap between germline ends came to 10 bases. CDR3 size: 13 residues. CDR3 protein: CASSYPLPAEAFF. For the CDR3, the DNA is TGTGCCAGCAGTTACCCCCTCCCCGCTGAAGCTTTCTTT.

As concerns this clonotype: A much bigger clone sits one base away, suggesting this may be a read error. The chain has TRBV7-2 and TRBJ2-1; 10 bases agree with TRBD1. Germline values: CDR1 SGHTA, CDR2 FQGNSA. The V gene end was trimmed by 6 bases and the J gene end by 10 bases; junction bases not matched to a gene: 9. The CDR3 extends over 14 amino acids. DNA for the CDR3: TGTGCCAGCAGATCAAGACAGGGGGCAATAGAGCAGTTCTTC. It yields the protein CASRSRQGAIEQFF. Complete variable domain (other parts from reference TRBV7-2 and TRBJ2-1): GAGVSQSPSNKVTEKGKDVELRCDPISGHTALYWYRQSLGQGLEFLIYFQGNSAPDKSGLPSDRFSAERTGGSVSTLTIQRTQQEDSAVYLCASRSRQGAIEQFFGPGTRLTVL.

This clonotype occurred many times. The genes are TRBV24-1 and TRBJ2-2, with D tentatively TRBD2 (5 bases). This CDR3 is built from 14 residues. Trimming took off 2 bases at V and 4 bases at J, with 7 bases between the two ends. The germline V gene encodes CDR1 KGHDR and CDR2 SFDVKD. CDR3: CATSDSGGTGELFF. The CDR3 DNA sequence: TGTGCCACCAGTGATTCTGGAGGCACCGGGGAGCTGTTTTTT.

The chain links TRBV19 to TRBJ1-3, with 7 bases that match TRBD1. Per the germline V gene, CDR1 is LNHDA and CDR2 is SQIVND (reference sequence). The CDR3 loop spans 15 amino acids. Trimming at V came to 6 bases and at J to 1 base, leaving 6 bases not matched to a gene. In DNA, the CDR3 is TGTGCCAGTAGACCGGGACAGTTTTCTGGAAACACCATATATTTT. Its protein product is CASRPGQFSGNTIYF.

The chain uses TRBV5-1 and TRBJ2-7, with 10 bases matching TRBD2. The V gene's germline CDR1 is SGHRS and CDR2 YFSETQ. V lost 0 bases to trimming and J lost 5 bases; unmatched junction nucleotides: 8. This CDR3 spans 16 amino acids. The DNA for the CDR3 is TGCGCCAGCAGCTTGGGCCCGGGACTAGCGACGAACGAGCAGTACTTC. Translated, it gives CASSLGPGLATNEQYF.

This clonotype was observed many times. CDR3 amino acids: CASKRQDAYEQYF. The CDR3 DNA is TGCGCCAGCAAACGACAGGATGCCTACGAGCAGTACTTC. This rearrangement joins TRBV5-1 to TRBJ2-7; a possible D gene is TRBD1 (6 bases). The CDR3 length is 13 residues. V was cut by 6 bases and J by 2 bases, with 12 bases left in between. Germline loops: CDR1 SGHRS, CDR2 YFSETQ.

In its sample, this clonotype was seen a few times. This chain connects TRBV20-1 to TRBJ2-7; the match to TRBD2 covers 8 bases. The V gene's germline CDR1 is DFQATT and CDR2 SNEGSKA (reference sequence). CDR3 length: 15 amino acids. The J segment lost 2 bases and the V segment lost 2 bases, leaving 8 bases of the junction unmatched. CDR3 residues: CSARKPTGLAYEQYF. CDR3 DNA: TGCAGTGCTAGAAAGCCTACGGGACTAGCCTACGAGCAGTACTTC.

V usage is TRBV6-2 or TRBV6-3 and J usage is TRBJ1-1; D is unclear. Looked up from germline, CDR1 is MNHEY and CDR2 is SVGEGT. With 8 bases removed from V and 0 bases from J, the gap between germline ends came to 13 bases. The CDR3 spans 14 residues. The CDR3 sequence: CASHRQTVNTEAFF. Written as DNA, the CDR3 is TGTGCCAGCCACCGCCAGACTGTGAACACTGAAGCTTTCTTT.

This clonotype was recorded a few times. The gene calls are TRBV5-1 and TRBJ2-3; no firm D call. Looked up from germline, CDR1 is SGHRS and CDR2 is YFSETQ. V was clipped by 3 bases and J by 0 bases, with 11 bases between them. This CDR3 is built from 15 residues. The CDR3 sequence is CASSSGRTSTDTQYF. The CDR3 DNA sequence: TGCGCCAGCAGCTCAGGACGGACGAGCACAGATACGCAGTATTTT.

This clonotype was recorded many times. CDR3 nucleotides: TGTGCCAGCAGTGAATCTTGGACAGATACGCAGTATTTT. It yields the protein CASSESWTDTQYF. This chain joins TRBV2 and TRBJ2-3; D uncertain. Trimming took off 2 bases at V and 3 bases at J, with 6 bases between the two ends. The germline CDR1 and CDR2 sequences are SNHLY and FYNNEI. This CDR3 comprises 13 residues.

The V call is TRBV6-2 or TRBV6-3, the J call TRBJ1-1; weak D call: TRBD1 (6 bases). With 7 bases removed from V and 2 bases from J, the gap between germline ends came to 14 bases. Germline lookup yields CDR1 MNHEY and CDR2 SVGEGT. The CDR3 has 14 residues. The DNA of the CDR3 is TGTGCCAGCAACCAACAGGGAACCAACACTGAAGCTTTCTTT. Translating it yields CASNQQGTNTEAFF.

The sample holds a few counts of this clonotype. CDR3 nucleotide sequence: TGCGCCAGCAGCTCCCGGACAGGGGAGGGTGAGACCCAGTACTTC. Translated: CASSSRTGEGETQYF. The rearrangement links TRBV5-1 to TRBJ2-5; TRBD1 matches at 9 bases. Trimming cost V 3 bases and J 5 bases; bases outside gene matches: 8. The germline V gene has CDR1 SGHRS and CDR2 YFSETQ. CDR3 size: 15 residues.

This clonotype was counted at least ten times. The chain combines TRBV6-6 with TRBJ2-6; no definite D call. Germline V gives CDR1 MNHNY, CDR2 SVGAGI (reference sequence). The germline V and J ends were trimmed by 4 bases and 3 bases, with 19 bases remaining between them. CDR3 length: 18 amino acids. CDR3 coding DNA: TGTGCCAGCAGTTCTCTCAGGTTGGGTTCAGGTGGGGCCAACGTCCTGACTTTC. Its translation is CASSSLRLGSGGANVLTF.

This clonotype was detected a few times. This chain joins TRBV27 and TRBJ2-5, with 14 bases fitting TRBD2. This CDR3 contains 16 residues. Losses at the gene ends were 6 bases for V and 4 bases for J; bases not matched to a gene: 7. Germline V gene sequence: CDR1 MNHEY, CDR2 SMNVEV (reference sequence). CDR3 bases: TGTGCCAGCAGCCGGAGACTAGCGGGGGGGCCAGAGACCCAGTACTTC. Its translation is CASSRRLAGGPETQYF.

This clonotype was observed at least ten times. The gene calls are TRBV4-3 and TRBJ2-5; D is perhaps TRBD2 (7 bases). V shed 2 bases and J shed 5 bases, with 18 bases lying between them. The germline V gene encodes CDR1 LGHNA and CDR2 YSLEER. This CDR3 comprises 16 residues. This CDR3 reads CASSQTPRGAGETQYF. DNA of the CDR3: TGCGCCAGCAGCCAAACTCCCCGGGGGGCCGGGGAGACCCAGTACTTC.

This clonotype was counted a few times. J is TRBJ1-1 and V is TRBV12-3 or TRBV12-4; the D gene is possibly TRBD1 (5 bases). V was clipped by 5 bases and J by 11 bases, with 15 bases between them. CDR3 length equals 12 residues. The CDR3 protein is CASSPGGVEAFF. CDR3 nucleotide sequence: TGTGCCAGCAGTCCCGGGGGGGTGGAGGCTTTCTTT.